This passage covers 27 T cell receptor beta chains from one sample sequenced in a study of OX40 agonist ivuxolimab in advanced cancers. Repertoires were generated with immunoSEQ multiplex PCR, while TCRdb's copy carries only in-frame clones and drops some. The sample lists about 44,000 clones; 75% to 90% were seen once. Material: CD4+ or CD8+ T cells sorted from blood, obtained in a trial of the OX40 agonist ivuxolimab. The receptors originated from an adult with an advanced solid tumor such as melanoma, head and neck, liver or kidney cancer.

The chain uses TRBV15 and TRBJ2-3; D remains unclear. V lost 6 bases to trimming and J lost 0 bases, with 4 bases between them. Germline V CDR1 and CDR2: LNHNV, YYDKDF (reference sequence). The CDR3 sequence is 12 residues long. DNA for the CDR3: TGTGCCACCAGTCCTAGCACAGATACGCAGTATTTT. Translating gives CATSPSTDTQYF.

The CDR3 sequence: CASSVEGGQPQHF. CDR3 in DNA: TGTGCCAGCAGTGTCGAGGGAGGTCAGCCCCAGCATTTT. The chain joins TRBV2 to TRBJ1-5; D gene ambiguous. CDR1 and CDR2 (germline): SNHLY, FYNNEI. The CDR3 totals 13 residues. Trimming took 4 bases from V and 6 from J, leaving 10 bases between them.

The CDR3 bases are TGCGCCAGCAGCTTGGTTTTGGGACAGAACACTGAAGCTTTCTTT. Encoded protein: CASSLVLGQNTEAFF. The chain joins TRBV5-1 to TRBJ1-1; D perhaps matches TRBD1 (6 bases). This CDR3 comprises 15 residues. Germline V CDR1 and CDR2: SGHRS, YFSETQ. Trimming took off 0 bases at V and 1 base at J, with 10 bases between the two ends.

V and J are TRBV27 and TRBJ2-7, with 8 nucleotides matching TRBD2. The germline V gene has CDR1 MNHEY and CDR2 SMNVEV (reference sequence). The length of the CDR3 is 13 residues. V lost 8 bases to trimming and J lost 2 bases; unmatched junction nucleotides: 5. In nucleotides, the CDR3 is TGTGCCAGCCGGACTAGCACTACCTACGAGCAGTACTTC. Residues: CASRTSTTYEQYF.

The chain combines TRBV6-6 with TRBJ1-1, with a possible D match to TRBD1 (5 bases). V was clipped by 0 bases and J by 1 base, with 9 bases between them. Per germline, CDR1 MNHNY and CDR2 SVGAGI (reference sequence). This CDR3 is built from 15 residues. CDR3 bases: TGTGCCAGCAGTTACTCCCTCGACAGGAACACTGAAGCTTTCTTT. It translates to CASSYSLDRNTEAFF.

Only one count was recorded for this clone. The chain carries TRBV15 and TRBJ2-7; weak D call: TRBD2 (6 bases). Germline V CDR1 and CDR2: LNHNV, YYDKDF (reference sequence). The length of the CDR3 is 14 residues. Deletions cut 0 bases from V and 7 bases from J, with 13 bases between. The CDR3 DNA reads as TGTGCCACCAGCAGAGACACGGGAGTGGGGGAGCAGTACTTC. Amino acid sequence: CATSRDTGVGEQYF. Full variable domain (rest looked up from reference TRBV15 and TRBJ2-7): DAMVIQNPRYQVTQFGKPVTLSCSQTLNHNVMYWYQQKSSQAPKLLFHYYDKDFNNEADTPDNFQSRRPNTSFCFLDIRSPGLGDTAMYLCATSRDTGVGEQYFGPGTRLTVT.

V usage is TRBV19 and J usage is TRBJ2-5; 7 positions match TRBD1. The CDR3 runs 15 residues. The germline V gene encodes CDR1 LNHDA and CDR2 SQIVND (reference sequence). V shed 3 bases and J 4 bases; nucleotides not matched to a gene: 8. CDR3 sequence: CASSMTGYGGETQYF. The CDR3 DNA reads TGTGCCAGTAGTATGACAGGGTACGGCGGAGAGACCCAGTACTTC.

The chain uses TRBV19 and TRBJ1-1, with a tentative D call TRBD1 (5 bases). Germline CDR1 reads LNHDA; CDR2 reads SQIVND (reference sequence). The CDR3 runs 15 residues. V was cut by 7 bases and J by 5 bases, with 20 bases left in between. CDR3 region: CASTRRGTLDTEAFF. CDR3 DNA: TGTGCCAGTACCCGACGTGGGACGCTAGATACTGAAGCTTTCTTT.

CDR3 in amino acids: CASSRQAPRTNYGYTF. The CDR3 nucleotides are TGTGCCAGTAGTCGACAGGCCCCGCGAACTAACTATGGCTACACCTTC. J is TRBJ1-2 and V is TRBV19; tentative D call: TRBD1 (6 bases). V was pared by 5 bases and J by 0 bases, with 16 bases between. Germline CDR1 is LNHDA and CDR2 is SQIVND (reference sequence). The CDR3 totals 16 residues.

V usage is TRBV6-1 and J usage is TRBJ1-1; 10 bases are shared with TRBD1. CDR3 length: 14 residues. Germline lookup yields CDR1 MNHNS and CDR2 SASEGT. Trimming cost V 6 bases and J 6 bases; bases outside gene matches: 7. The DNA for the CDR3 is TGTGCCAGCAGGAACCGGGACAGGGGAGCTGAAGCTTTCTTT. Protein: CASRNRDRGAEAFF.

The V and J genes are TRBV30 and TRBJ2-3; D gene unclear. The CDR3 is 16 amino acids. V lost 3 bases and J lost 1, with 17 bases in between. Per the germline V gene, CDR1 is GTSNPN and CDR2 is SVGIG (reference sequence). The CDR3 sequence is CAWRSWTNFRTDTQYF. CDR3 in DNA: TGTGCCTGGAGATCTTGGACCAACTTTCGCACAGATACGCAGTATTTT.

This clone appeared once. The V call is TRBV6-6, the J call TRBJ2-7, with D perhaps TRBD1 (6 bases). This CDR3 has 14 residues. Trimming took 0 bases from V and 6 from J, leaving 12 bases between them. Germline CDR1 reads MNHNY; CDR2 reads SVGAGI (reference sequence). The CDR3 region has the DNA TGTGCCAGCAGTTACTCCGGCCAGGGGCGCGAGCAGTACTTC. Residues: CASSYSGQGREQYF.

The chain has TRBV28 and TRBJ2-7; 8 nucleotides agree with TRBD2. Germline assignment: CDR1 MDHEN and CDR2 SYDVKM. V lost 11 bases to trimming and J lost 0 bases; unmatched junction nucleotides: 9. This CDR3 is 14 amino acids long. CDR3 sequence reads: CAAQRETSSYEQYF. The CDR3, as DNA: TGTGCCGCACAGCGGGAGACGAGCTCCTACGAGCAGTACTTC.

As to this clone: The same CDR3 can be traced to other DNA sequences in this sample. The J gene is TRBJ1-4, the V gene TRBV2, with 7 bases lining up with TRBD1. The V segment lost 8 bases and the J segment 0 bases; nucleotides outside the gene matches: 6. This CDR3 is built from 15 residues. Germline V CDR1 and CDR2: SNHLY, FYNNEI. The CDR3 loop reads CASLRQGATNEKLFF. CDR3 nucleotide sequence: TGTGCCAGCTTACGACAGGGAGCAACTAATGAAAAACTGTTTTTT.

The chain employs TRBV15 and TRBJ2-1; D perhaps matches TRBD2 (5 bases). Trimming shortened V by 1 base and J by 10 bases, and 14 bases separated the two germline ends. The CDR3 has 14 residues. Germline values: CDR1 LNHNV, CDR2 YYDKDF (reference sequence). The CDR3 DNA follows: TGTGCCACCAGCAGAGGCACAGAGGGCAGAGAGCAGTTCTTC. Translating gives CATSRGTEGREQFF.

The chain is built from TRBV9 and TRBJ2-1; the D is unclear. The CDR3 length is 14 residues. Germline CDR1 reads SGDLS; CDR2 reads YYNGEE. The germline V and J ends were trimmed by 0 bases and 3 bases, with 7 bases remaining between them. The CDR3 sequence: CASSVEVLYNEQFF. The CDR3 DNA is TGTGCCAGCAGCGTAGAAGTCCTCTACAATGAGCAGTTCTTC. Drawing the rest from reference TRBV9 and TRBJ2-1, the complete variable domain is DSGVTQTPKHLITATGQRVTLRCSPRSGDLSVYWYQQSLDQGLQFLIQYYNGEERAKGNILERFSAQQFPDLHSELNLSSLELGDSALYFCASSVEVLYNEQFFGPGTRLTVL.

This chain joins TRBV4-1 and TRBJ1-1, with a possible D match to TRBD1 (5 bases). The CDR3 has 14 residues. Looked up from germline, CDR1 is MGHRA and CDR2 is YSYEKL. Trimming took off 5 bases at V and 10 bases at J, with 20 bases between the two ends. The CDR3 DNA sequence: TGCGCCAGCAGCTACCGAGGGACCCAGAAGGCAGCTTTCTTT. Its protein product is CASSYRGTQKAAFF.

CDR3 sequence (DNA): TGTGCCAGCAGGCCTACTAGCGGTAAACCCTACGAGCAGTACTTC. Translation gives CASRPTSGKPYEQYF. The rearrangement joins TRBV11-2 to TRBJ2-7; 8 bases line up with TRBD2. This CDR3 has 15 residues. Germline V CDR1 and CDR2: SGHAT, FQNNGV. J gave up 2 bases and V 6 bases, and 9 bases lay outside the gene matches.

J is TRBJ1-3 and V is TRBV7-2; D is unresolved. Germline loops: CDR1 SGHTA, CDR2 FQGNSA. V lost 1 base, J lost 9 bases, and 10 bases lay in between. The CDR3 spans 13 residues. CDR3 in DNA: TGTGCCAGCAGCTTAGGCCCCAAGGGCACCATATATTTT. It translates to CASSLGPKGTIYF.

The J gene is TRBJ1-2, the V gene TRBV6-6; 11 bases map to TRBD1. CDR1 is MNHNY and CDR2 is SVGAGI in the germline V gene (reference sequence). V lost 8 bases, J lost 8 bases, and 13 bases stayed unmatched. The CDR3 loop spans 15 amino acids. In nucleotides, the CDR3 is TGTGCCAGCCTGGGACAGGGGGAGGGTCCTAGGGGCTACACCTTC. Its protein is CASLGQGEGPRGYTF.

The chain uses TRBV29-1 and TRBJ1-1; unclear D gene. The CDR3 is made up of 15 amino acids. V lost 4 bases to trimming and J lost 5 bases, with 20 bases between them. From germline, CDR1 is SQVTM and CDR2 ANQGSEA. The CDR3 nucleotides read TGCAGCGTTGGATCCGGGTGGGCCATGGGGACTGAAGCTTTCTTT. Its protein product is CSVGSGWAMGTEAFF.

The gene calls are TRBV5-5 and TRBJ2-1, with a tentative D call TRBD1 (5 bases). The CDR3 has 14 amino acids. Germline V gives CDR1 SGHKS, CDR2 YYEKEE (reference sequence). Trimming removed 5 bases at V and 5 bases at J, with 14 bases between. The CDR3 is CASSYVGPDNEQFF. The CDR3, as DNA: TGTGCCAGCAGTTACGTGGGGCCCGACAATGAGCAGTTCTTC.

The chain links TRBV7-9 to TRBJ2-4, with a tentative D call TRBD1 (6 bases). Germline V gives CDR1 SEHNR, CDR2 FQNEAQ (reference sequence). The CDR3 covers 12 residues. The germline V and J ends were trimmed by 5 bases and 8 bases, with 10 bases remaining between them. CDR3 amino acids: CASSVEGDIQYF. DNA for the CDR3: TGTGCCAGCAGCGTAGAGGGGGACATTCAGTACTTC. Full variable domain (missing parts from reference TRBV7-9 and TRBJ2-4): DTGVSQNPRHKITKRGQNVTFRCDPISEHNRLYWYRQTLGQGPEFLTYFQNEAQLEKSRLLSDRFSAERPKGSFSTLEIQRTEQGDSAMYLCASSVEGDIQYFGAGTRLSVL.

This chain joins TRBV4-1 and TRBJ1-5; D perhaps matches TRBD1 (6 bases). The CDR3 totals 13 residues. V lost 4 bases and J lost 7, with 11 bases in between. The germline gives CDR1 MGHRA, CDR2 YSYEKL. The CDR3 region is CASSPDRSQPQHF. DNA of the CDR3: TGCGCCAGCAGCCCGGACAGAAGCCAGCCCCAGCATTTT.

The V gene is TRBV2, the J gene TRBJ2-3; D assignment may be TRBD1 or TRBD2 (5 bases each). Germline lookup yields CDR1 SNHLY and CDR2 FYNNEI. V was trimmed by 5 bases and J by 2 bases, leaving 11 bases between them. The CDR3 has 14 amino acids. CDR3 protein: CASSRDRYTDTQYF. The CDR3 DNA reads TGTGCCAGCAGTCGGGACCGTTACACAGATACGCAGTATTTT.

This clone was detected once. CDR3 amino acids: CASSLQGPRTGELFF. The CDR3 nucleotides are TGTGCCAGCAGCCTCCAGGGCCCGAGAACCGGGGAGCTGTTTTTT. The rearrangement joins TRBV5-5 to TRBJ2-2, with D tentatively TRBD1 (5 bases). The CDR3 sequence is 15 residues long. V was clipped by 4 bases and J by 5 bases, with 15 bases between them. Germline values: CDR1 SGHKS, CDR2 YYEKEE (reference sequence).

In this sample, this clone turned up a few times. The chain is built from TRBV28 and TRBJ1-3; D gene unclear. This CDR3 is built from 11 residues. The V and J ends lost 7 bases and 4 bases respectively, with 5 bases between them. Germline V gene lookup returns CDR1 MDHEN and CDR2 SYDVKM. The CDR3 reads CASKLGNTIYF. As DNA, the CDR3 is TGTGCCAGCAAATTGGGAAACACCATATATTTT.